The clone carrying this T cell receptor (beta chain) has a handful of counts. The sample belongs to a study of blood T cell repertoires in COVID-19. Overall study: T cells, B-cell-depleted T cells, or PBMCs provided the cDNA or gDNA that served as material.

Authors' processing steps: How many nucleated cells were present was estimated from reference gene primer amplification. Profiling relied on immunoSEQ multiplex PCR, and the TCRdb table lists in-frame clones only, not all of them. V and J calls and clone size come straight from that table; D and trimming were deduced from the DNA. The data show about 69,000 clones, 90% seen once. V gave up 4 bases and J gave up 6 bases; unmatched junction bases: 5. The germline V gene encodes CDR1 SGHAT and CDR2 FQNNGV. The CDR3 totals 16 residues. The chain joins TRBV11-2 to TRBJ2-1; 14 bases are a match to TRBD2. The sequence derives from a middle-aged man with acute or convalescent COVID-19. The sequenced sample was peripheral blood. The DNA for the CDR3 is TGTGCCAGCAGCTACGGACTAGCGGGAGGAAGCAATGAGCAGTTCTTC. It specifies CASSYGLAGGSNEQFF.